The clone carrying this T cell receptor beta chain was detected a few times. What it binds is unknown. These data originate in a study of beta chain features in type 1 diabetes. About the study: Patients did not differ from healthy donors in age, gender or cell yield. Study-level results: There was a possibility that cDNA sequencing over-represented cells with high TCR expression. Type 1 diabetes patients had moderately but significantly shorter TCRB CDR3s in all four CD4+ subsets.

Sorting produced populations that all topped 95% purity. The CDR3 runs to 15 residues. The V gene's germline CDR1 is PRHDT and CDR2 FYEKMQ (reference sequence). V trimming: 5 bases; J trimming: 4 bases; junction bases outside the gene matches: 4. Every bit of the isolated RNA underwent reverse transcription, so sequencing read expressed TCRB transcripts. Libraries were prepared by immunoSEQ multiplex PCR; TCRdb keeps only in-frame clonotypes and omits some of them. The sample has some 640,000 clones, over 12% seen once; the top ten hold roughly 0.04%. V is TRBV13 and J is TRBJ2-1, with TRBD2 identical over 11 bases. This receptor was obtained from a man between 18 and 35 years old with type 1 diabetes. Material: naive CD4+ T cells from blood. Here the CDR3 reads CASSLAGGNYNEQFF. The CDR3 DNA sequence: TGTGCCAGCAGCCTAGCGGGAGGCAATTACAATGAGCAGTTCTTC.